This T cell receptor (beta chain) was recorded in a study of cytomegalovirus exposure and HLA in healthy donors. Study background: Out of approximately 400 genotyped donors, less than 85% belonged to the Caucasian-associated ancestry cluster.

Whole-study findings and limits: In a later analysis, parvovirus B19, influenza, CMV and Epstein-Barr virus appeared linked to several top co-occurrence clusters.

Germline CDR1 reads SEHNR; CDR2 reads FQNEAQ (reference sequence). V gave up 7 bases and J gave up 7 bases, with 19 bases separating them. The CDR3 is 15 amino acids. In the PCR, 60 Vbeta and 13 Jbeta primers were used. Repertoires were generated with immunoSEQ multiplex PCR, while TCRdb's copy carries only in-frame clones and drops some. The sample records roughly 190,000 clones, about 9% being singletons. For this clone: Its antigen is still unknown.

This chain joins TRBV7-9 and TRBJ1-4, with a weak D call TRBD1 (6 bases). This TCR was sampled from a woman aged 25-40 years in good health and CMV-seropositive. The sequencing sample was made of PBMCs. The CDR3 bases are TGTGCCAGCACTAAAACCTCACAGGGCGGTGAAAAACTGTTTTTT. Protein product: CASTKTSQGGEKLFF.